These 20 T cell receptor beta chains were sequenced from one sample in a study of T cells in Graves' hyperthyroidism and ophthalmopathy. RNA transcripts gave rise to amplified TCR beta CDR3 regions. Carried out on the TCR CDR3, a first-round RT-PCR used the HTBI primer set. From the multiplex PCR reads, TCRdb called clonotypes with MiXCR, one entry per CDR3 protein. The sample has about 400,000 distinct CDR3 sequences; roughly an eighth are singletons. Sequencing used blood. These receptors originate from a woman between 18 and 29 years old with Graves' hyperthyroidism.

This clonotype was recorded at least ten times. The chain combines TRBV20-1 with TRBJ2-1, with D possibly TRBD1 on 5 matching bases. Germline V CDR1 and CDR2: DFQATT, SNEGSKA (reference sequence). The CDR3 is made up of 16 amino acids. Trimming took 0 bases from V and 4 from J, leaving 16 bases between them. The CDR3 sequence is CSARDLQGSVYNEQFF. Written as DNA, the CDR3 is TGCAGTGCTAGAGATCTGCAGGGCAGTGTATACAATGAGCAGTTCTTC.

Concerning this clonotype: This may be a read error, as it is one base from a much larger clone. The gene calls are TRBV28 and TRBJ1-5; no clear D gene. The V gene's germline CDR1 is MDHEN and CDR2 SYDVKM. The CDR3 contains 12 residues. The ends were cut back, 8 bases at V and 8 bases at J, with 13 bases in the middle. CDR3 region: CASGSVSEPQHF. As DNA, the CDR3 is TGTGCCAGCGGTTCCGTTAGCGAGCCCCAGCATTTT.

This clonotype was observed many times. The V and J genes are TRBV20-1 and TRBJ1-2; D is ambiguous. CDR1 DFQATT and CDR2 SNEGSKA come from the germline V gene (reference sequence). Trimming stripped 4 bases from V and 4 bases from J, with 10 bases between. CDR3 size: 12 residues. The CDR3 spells CSAKPGIYGYTF. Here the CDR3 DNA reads TGCAGTGCTAAACCCGGGATCTATGGCTACACCTTC.

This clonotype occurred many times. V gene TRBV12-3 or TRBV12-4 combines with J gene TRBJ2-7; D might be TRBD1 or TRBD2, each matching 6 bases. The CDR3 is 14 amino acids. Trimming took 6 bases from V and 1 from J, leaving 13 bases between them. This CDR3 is CASRLGGTSYEQYF. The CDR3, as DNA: TGTGCCAGCAGGCTAGGGGGGACATCCTACGAGCAGTACTTC.

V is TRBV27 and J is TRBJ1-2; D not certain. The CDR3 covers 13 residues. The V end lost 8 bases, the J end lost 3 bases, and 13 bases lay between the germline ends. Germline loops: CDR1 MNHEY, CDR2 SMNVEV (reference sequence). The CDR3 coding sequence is TGTGCCAGCGCCCTCGGCAGACACTATGGCTACACCTTC. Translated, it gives CASALGRHYGYTF.

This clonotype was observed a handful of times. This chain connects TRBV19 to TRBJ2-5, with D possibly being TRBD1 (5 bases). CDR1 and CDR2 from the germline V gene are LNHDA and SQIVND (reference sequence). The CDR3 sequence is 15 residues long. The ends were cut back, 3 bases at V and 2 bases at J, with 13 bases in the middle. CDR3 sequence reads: CASSIGATEQETQYF. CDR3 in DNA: TGTGCCAGTAGTATCGGCGCGACAGAACAAGAGACCCAGTACTTC. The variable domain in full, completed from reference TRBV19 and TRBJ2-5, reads DGGITQSPKYLFRKEGQNVTLSCEQNLNHDAMYWYRQDPGQGLRLIYYSQIVNDFQKGDIAEGYSVSREKKESFPLTVTSAQKNPTAFYLCASSIGATEQETQYFGPGTRLLVL.

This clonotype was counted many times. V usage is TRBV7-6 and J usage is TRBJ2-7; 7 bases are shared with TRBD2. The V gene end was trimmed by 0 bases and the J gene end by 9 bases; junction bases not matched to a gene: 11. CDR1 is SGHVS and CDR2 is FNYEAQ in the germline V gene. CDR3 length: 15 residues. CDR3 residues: CASSLALAAIGGQYF. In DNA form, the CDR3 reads TGTGCCAGCAGCTTAGCGCTAGCGGCTATCGGAGGGCAGTACTTC.

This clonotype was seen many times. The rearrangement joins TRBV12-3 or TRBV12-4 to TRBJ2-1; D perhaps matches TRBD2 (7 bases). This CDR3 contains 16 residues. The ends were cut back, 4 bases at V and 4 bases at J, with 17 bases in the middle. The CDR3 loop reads CASSSSGRGVYNEQFF. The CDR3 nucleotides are TGTGCCAGCAGTTCCTCGGGGAGGGGGGTGTACAATGAGCAGTTCTTC.

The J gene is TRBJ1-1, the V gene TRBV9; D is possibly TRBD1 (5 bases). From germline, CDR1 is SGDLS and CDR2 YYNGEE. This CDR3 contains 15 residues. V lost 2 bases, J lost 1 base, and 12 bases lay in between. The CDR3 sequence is CASSVNPGPNTEAFF. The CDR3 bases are TGTGCCAGCAGCGTCAATCCGGGGCCGAACACTGAAGCTTTCTTT. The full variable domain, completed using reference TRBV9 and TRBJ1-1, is DSGVTQTPKHLITATGQRVTLRCSPRSGDLSVYWYQQSLDQGLQFLIQYYNGEERAKGNILERFSAQQFPDLHSELNLSSLELGDSALYFCASSVNPGPNTEAFFGQGTRLTVV.

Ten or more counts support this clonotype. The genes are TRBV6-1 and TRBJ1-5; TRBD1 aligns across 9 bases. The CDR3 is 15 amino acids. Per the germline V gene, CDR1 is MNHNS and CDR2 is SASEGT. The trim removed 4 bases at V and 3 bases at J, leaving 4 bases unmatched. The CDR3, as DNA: TGTGCCAGCAGTGGAGGGACAGGGTACAATCAGCCCCAGCATTTT. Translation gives CASSGGTGYNQPQHF.

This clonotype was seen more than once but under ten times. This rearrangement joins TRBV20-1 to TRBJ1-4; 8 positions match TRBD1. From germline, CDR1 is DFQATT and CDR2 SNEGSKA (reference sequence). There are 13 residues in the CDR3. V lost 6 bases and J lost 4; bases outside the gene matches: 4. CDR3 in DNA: TGCAGTGCGATGGACAGGGTTAATGAAAAACTGTTTTTT. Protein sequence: CSAMDRVNEKLFF.

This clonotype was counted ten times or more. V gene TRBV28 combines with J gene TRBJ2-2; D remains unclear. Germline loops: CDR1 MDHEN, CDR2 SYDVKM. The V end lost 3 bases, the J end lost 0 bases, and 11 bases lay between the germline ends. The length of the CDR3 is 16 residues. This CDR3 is CASSFRRAANTGELFF. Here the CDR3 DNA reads TGTGCCAGCAGTTTTCGCAGAGCCGCGAACACCGGGGAGCTGTTTTTT.

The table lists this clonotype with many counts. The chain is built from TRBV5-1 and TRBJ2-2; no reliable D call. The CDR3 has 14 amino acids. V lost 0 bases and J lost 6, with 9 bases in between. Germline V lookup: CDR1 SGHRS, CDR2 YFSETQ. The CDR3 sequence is CASSLERFSGELFF. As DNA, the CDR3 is TGCGCCAGCAGCTTGGAACGTTTCTCCGGGGAGCTGTTTTTT.

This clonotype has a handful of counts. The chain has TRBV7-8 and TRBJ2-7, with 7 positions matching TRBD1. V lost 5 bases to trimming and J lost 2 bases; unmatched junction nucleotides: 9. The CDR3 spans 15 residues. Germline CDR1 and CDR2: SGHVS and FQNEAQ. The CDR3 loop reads CASSQTGCLAYEQYF. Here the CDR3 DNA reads TGTGCCAGCAGCCAGACAGGGTGCCTGGCCTACGAGCAGTACTTC.

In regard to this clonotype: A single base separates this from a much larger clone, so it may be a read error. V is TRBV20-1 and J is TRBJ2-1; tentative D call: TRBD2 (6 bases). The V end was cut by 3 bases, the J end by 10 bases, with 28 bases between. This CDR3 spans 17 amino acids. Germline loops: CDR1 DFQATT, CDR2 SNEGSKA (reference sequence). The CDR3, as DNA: TGCAGTGCTAGTGAACTCCCAGCCCCGGGACTCCACTACGAGCAGTTCTTC. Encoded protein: CSASELPAPGLHYEQFF.

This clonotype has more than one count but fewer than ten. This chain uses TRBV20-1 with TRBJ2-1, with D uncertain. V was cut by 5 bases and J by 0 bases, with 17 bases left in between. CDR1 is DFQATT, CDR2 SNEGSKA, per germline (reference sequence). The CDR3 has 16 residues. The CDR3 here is CSAPLLVRPSYNEQFF. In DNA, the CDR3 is TGCAGTGCTCCCCTTTTAGTTAGACCCTCCTACAATGAGCAGTTCTTC.

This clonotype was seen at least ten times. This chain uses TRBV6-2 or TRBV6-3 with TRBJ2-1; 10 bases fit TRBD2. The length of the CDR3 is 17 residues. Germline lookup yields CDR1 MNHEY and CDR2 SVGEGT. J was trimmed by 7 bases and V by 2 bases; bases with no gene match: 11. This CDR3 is CASSYARGASGSNEQFF. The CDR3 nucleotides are TGTGCCAGCAGTTACGCCCGGGGGGCTAGCGGGAGTAATGAGCAGTTCTTC.

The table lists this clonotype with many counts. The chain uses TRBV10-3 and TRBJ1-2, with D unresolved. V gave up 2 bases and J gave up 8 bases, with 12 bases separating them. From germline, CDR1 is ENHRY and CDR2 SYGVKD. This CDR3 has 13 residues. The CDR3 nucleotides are TGTGCCATCAGTGAGAATCCCAATAGGGGCTACACCTTC. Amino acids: CAISENPNRGYTF.

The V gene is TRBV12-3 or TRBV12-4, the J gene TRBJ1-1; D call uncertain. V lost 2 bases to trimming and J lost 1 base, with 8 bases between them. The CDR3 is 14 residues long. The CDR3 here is CASSLFSKNTEAFF. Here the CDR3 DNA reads TGTGCCAGCAGTTTATTTTCAAAGAACACTGAAGCTTTCTTT.

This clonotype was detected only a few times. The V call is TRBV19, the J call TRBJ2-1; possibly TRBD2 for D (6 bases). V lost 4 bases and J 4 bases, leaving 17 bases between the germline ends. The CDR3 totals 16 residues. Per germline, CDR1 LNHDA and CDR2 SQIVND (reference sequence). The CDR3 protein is CASSKGGDWGYNEQFF. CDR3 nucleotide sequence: TGTGCCAGTAGTAAAGGTGGGGACTGGGGGTACAATGAGCAGTTCTTC.